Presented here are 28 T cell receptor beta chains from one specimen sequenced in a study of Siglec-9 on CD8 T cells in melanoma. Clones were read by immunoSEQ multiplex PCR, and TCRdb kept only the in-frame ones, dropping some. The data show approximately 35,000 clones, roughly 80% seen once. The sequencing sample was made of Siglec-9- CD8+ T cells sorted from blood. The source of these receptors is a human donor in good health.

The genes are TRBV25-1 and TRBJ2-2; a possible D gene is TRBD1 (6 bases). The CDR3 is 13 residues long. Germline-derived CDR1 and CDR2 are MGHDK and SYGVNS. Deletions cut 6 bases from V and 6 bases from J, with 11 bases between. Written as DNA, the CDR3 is TGTGCCAGCAGACCAACAGGGCCCGGGGAGCTGTTTTTT. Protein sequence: CASRPTGPGELFF.

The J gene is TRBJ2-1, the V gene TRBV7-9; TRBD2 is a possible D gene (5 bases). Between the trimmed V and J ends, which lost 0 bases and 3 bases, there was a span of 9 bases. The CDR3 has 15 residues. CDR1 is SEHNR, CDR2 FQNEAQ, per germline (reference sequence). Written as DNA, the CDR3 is TGTGCCAGCAGCTTAGCTAGGGAGATCTACAATGAGCAGTTCTTC. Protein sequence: CASSLAREIYNEQFF. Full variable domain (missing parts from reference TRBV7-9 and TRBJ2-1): DTGVSQNPRHKITKRGQNVTFRCDPISEHNRLYWYRQTLGQGPEFLTYFQNEAQLEKSRLLSDRFSAERPKGSFSTLEIQRTEQGDSAMYLCASSLAREIYNEQFFGPGTRLTVL.

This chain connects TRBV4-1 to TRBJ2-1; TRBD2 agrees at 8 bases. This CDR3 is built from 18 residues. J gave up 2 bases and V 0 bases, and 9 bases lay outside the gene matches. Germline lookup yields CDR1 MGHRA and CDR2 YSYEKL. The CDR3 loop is CASSQDGRAGGPYNEQFF. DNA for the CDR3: TGCGCCAGCAGCCAAGATGGGAGGGCGGGGGGCCCCTACAATGAGCAGTTCTTC.

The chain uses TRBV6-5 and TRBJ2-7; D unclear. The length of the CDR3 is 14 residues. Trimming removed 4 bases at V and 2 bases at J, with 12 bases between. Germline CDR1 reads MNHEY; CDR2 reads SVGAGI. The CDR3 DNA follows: TGTGCCAGCAGTTCCGGCTCCTCCGCCTACGAGCAGTACTTC. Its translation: CASSSGSSAYEQYF.

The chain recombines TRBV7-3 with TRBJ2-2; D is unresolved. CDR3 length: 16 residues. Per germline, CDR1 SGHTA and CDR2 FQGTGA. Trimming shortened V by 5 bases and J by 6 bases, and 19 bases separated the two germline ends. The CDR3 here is CASSPSILNSPGELFF. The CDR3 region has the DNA TGTGCCAGCAGCCCAAGTATCCTAAACAGTCCCGGGGAGCTGTTTTTT.

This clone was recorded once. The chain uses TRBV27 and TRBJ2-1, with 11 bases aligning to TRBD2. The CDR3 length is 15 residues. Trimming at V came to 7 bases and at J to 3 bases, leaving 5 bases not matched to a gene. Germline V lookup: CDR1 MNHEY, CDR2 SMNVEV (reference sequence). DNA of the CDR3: TGTGCCAGCACATCCCTAGCGGGAGGCTACAATGAGCAGTTCTTC. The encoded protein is CASTSLAGGYNEQFF.

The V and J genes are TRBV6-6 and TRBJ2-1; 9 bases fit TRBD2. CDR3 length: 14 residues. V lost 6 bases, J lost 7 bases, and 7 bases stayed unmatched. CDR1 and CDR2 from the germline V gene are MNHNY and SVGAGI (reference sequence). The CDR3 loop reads CASRGGGAINEQFF. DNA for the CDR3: TGTGCCAGCAGAGGCGGGGGGGCCATAAATGAGCAGTTCTTC.

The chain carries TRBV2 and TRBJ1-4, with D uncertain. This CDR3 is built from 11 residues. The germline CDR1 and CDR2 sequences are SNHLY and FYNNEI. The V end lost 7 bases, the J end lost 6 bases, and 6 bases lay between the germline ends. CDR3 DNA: TGTGCCAGCATCGTGGATGAAAAACTGTTTTTT. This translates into CASIVDEKLFF. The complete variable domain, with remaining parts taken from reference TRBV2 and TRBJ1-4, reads EPEVTQTPSHQVTQMGQEVILRCVPISNHLYFYWYRQILGQKVEFLVSFYNNEISEKSEIFDDQFSVERPDGSNFTLKIRSTKLEDSAMYFCASIVDEKLFFGSGTQLSVL.

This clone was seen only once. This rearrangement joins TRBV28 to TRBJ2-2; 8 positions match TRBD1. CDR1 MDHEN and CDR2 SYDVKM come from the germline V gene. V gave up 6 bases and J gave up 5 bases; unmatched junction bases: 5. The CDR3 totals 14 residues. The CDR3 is CASRSQGATGELFF. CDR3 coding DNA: TGTGCCAGCAGGTCCCAGGGGGCGACCGGGGAGCTGTTTTTT.

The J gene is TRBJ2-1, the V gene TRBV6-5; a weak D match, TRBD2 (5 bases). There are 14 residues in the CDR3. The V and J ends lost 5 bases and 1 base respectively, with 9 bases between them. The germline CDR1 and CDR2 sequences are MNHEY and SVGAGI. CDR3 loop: CASSQDSSYNEQFF. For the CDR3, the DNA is TGTGCCAGCAGTCAGGACTCTTCCTACAATGAGCAGTTCTTC.

The CDR3 protein is CASSQDREGTEAFF. CDR3 DNA sequence: TGCGCCAGCAGCCAAGATCGGGAAGGGACTGAAGCTTTCTTT. The V gene is TRBV4-1, the J gene TRBJ1-1; D not resolved. Between the trimmed V and J ends, which lost 0 bases and 5 bases, there was a span of 10 bases. Germline-derived CDR1 and CDR2 are MGHRA and YSYEKL. The CDR3 consists of 14 residues.

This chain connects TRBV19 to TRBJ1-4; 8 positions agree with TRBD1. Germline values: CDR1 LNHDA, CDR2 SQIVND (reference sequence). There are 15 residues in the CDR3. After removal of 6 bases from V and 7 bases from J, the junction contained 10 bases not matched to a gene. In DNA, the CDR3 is TGTGCCAGTAGAATGGGTTCAGGGGGCGGTGAAAAACTGTTTTTT. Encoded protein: CASRMGSGGGEKLFF. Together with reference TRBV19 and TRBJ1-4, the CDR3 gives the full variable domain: DGGITQSPKYLFRKEGQNVTLSCEQNLNHDAMYWYRQDPGQGLRLIYYSQIVNDFQKGDIAEGYSVSREKKESFPLTVTSAQKNPTAFYLCASRMGSGGGEKLFFGSGTQLSVL.

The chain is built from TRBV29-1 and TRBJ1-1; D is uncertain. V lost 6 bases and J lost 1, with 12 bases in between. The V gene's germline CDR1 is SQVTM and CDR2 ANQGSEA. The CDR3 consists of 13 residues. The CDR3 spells CSVRQDSNTEAFF. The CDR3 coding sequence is TGCAGCGTGCGCCAGGACTCGAACACTGAAGCTTTCTTT. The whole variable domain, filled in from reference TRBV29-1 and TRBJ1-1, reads SAVISQKPSRDICQRGTSLTIQCQVDSQVTMMFWYRQQPGQSLTLIATANQGSEATYESGFVIDKFPISRPNLTFSTLTVSNMSPEDSSIYLCSVRQDSNTEAFFGQGTRLTVV.

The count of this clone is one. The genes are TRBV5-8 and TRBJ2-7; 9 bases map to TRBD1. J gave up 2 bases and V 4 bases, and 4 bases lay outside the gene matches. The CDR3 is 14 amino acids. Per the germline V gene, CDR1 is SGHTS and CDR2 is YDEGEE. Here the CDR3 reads CASSQRQGAYEQYF. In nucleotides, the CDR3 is TGTGCCAGCAGCCAACGACAGGGGGCCTACGAGCAGTACTTC.

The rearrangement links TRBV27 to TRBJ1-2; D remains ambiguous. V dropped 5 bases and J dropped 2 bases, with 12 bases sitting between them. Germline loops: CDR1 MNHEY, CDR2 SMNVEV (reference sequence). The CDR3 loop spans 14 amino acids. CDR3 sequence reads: CASSETAVNYGYTF. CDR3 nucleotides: TGTGCCAGCAGTGAAACGGCAGTAAACTATGGCTACACCTTC.

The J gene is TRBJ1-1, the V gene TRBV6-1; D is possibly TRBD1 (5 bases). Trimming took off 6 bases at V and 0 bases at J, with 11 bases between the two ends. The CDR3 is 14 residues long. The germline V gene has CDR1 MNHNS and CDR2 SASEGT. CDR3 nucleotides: TGTGCCAGCAGGGGTACAGGATTGAACACTGAAGCTTTCTTT. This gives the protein CASRGTGLNTEAFF.

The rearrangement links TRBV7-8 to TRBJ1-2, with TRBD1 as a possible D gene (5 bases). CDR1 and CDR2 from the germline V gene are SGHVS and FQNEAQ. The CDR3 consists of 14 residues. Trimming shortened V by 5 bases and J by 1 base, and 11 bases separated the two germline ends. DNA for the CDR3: TGTGCCAGCAGCGCCAGGGACGGTAACTATGGCTACACCTTC. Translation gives CASSARDGNYGYTF.

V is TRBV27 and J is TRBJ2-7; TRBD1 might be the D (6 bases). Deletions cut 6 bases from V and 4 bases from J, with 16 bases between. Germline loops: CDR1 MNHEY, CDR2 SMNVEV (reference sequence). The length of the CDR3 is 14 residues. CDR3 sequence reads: CASRVGGASYEQYF. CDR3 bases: TGTGCCAGCAGAGTTGGGGGCGCTTCGTACGAGCAGTACTTC.

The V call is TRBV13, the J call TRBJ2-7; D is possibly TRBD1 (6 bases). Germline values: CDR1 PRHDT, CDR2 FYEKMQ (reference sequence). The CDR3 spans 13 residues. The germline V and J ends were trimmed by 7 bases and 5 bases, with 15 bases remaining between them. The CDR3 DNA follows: TGTGCCAGCACCTGGGGCAGGGACAACGAGCAGTACTTC. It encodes CASTWGRDNEQYF.

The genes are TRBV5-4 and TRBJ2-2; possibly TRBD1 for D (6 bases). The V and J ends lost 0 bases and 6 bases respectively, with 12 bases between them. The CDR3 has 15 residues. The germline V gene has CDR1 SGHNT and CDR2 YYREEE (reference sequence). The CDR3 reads CASSLAAGDAGELFF. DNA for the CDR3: TGTGCCAGCAGCTTGGCGGCAGGGGATGCCGGGGAGCTGTTTTTT.

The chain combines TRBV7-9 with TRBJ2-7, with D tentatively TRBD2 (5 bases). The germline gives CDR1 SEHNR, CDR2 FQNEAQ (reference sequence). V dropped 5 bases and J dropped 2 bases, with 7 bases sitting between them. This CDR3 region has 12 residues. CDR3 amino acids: CASSPGAYEQYF. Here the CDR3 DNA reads TGTGCCAGCAGCCCCGGGGCCTACGAGCAGTACTTC.

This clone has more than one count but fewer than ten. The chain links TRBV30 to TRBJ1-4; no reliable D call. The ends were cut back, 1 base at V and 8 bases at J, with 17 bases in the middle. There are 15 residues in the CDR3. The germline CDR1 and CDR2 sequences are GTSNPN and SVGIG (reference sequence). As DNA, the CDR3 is TGTGCCTGGAGTGGGCCCGGGCAGATGGAGGAAAAACTGTTTTTT. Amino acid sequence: CAWSGPGQMEEKLFF.

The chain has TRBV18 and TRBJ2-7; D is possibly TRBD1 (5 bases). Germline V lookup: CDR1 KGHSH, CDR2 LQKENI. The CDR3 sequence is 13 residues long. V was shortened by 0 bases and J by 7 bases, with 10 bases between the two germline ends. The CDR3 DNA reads TGTGCCAGCTCACCACCTGGCCCAGGGGAGCAGTACTTC. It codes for CASSPPGPGEQYF.

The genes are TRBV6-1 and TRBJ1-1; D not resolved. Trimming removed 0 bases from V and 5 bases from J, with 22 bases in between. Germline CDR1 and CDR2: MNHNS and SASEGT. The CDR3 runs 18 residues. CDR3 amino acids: CASSEALSSNQRNTEAFF. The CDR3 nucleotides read TGTGCCAGCAGTGAAGCGCTCTCGTCGAACCAGAGGAATACTGAAGCTTTCTTT.

CDR3 loop: CASSRGGGQPQHF. The CDR3 DNA reads TGTGCCAGCAGCCGGGGGGGAGGTCAGCCCCAGCATTTT. The V gene is TRBV4-2, the J gene TRBJ1-5, with D perhaps matching TRBD1 (5 bases). The germline V and J ends were trimmed by 4 bases and 6 bases, with 10 bases remaining between them. Germline assignment: CDR1 LGHNA and CDR2 YNFKEQ. The CDR3 has 13 amino acids.

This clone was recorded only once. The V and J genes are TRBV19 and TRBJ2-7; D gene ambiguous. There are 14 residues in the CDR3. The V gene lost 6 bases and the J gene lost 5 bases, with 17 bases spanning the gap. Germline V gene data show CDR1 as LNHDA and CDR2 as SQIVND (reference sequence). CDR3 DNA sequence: TGTGCCAGTAGCACTTCACTCGGCTTGGACGAGCAGTACTTC. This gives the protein CASSTSLGLDEQYF.

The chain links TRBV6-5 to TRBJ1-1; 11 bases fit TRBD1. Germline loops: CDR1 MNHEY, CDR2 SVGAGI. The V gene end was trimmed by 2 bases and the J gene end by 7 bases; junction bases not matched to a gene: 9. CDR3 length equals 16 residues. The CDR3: CASSYATGDRGIEAFF. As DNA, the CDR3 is TGTGCCAGCAGTTACGCGACTGGGGACAGGGGGATTGAAGCTTTCTTT.

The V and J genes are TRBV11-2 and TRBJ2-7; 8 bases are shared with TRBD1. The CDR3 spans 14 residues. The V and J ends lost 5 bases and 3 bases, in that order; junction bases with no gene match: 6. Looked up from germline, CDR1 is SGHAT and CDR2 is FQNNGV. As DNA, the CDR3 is TGTGCCAGCAGCCGTGAGACAGGGGTCTACGAGCAGTACTTC. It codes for CASSRETGVYEQYF.